The rows below give T cell receptor beta chains drawn from one sample of a study of molecular identifiers for immune sequencing clone quantification. TCRdb fed the PCR reads into MiXCR, producing one record per CDR3 protein. The sample holds just under 650,000 distinct CDR3 sequences; 15% to 20% are singletons and the top ten take 0.85% to 0.9%. The sample taken for sequencing was naive CD8+ T cells from blood, with Jurkat cell RNA spiked in. These receptors all come from a human donor in good health. Some libraries in this study had Jurkat cell RNA spiked in. CDR3s include the opening cysteine and the closing phenylalanine or tryptophan. D genes are given only for firm matches. Some rows have no size entry. The others give once, few or many, or a class for an expanded clone.

V gene,J gene,D gene,clone size,CDR3 DNA,CDR3 protein
TRBV19,TRBJ1-1,NA,few,TGTGCCAGTAGTGGACCAGGGGATGTGAACACTGAAGCTTTCTTT,CASSGPGDVNTEAFF
TRBV4-2,TRBJ2-1,NA,many,TGTGCCAGCAGCCAAGAGGCGCGAGACTACAATGAGCAGTTCTTC,CASSQEARDYNEQFF
TRBV11-2,TRBJ2-1,NA,many,TGTGCCAGCAGCTTAGAGGGGGGCCCTAATGAGCAGTTCTTC,CASSLEGGPNEQFF
TRBV29-1,TRBJ2-1,TRBD1,many,TGCAGCGTTGGAACAGGGGGTAGGGATGAGCAGTTCTTC,CSVGTGGRDEQFF
TRBV27,TRBJ1-2,NA,many,TGTGCCATCCCCCAGGGGCCTACCTGGGGCTATGGCTACACCTTC,CAIPQGPTWGYGYTF
TRBV3-1,TRBJ1-1,TRBD1,NA,TGTGCCAGCAGCTCACACAGGGGGATGAACACTGAAGCTTTCTTT,CASSSHRGMNTEAFF
TRBV19,TRBJ2-1,NA,NA,TGTGCCAGTAGTAGGTCTCACAATGAGCAGTTCTTC,CASSRSHNEQFF
TRBV7-2,TRBJ2-1,NA,many,TGTGCCAGCCACGATGTGGGGTCCTACAATGAGCAGTTCTTC,CASHDVGSYNEQFF
TRBV5-6,TRBJ1-4,NA,many,TGTGCCAGCAGCTTGCGCACAACTAATGAAAAACTGTTTTTT,CASSLRTTNEKLFF
TRBV14,TRBJ2-3,TRBD2,NA,TGTGACAGCAGCCTGCTAGCGGGGAGACTCACAGATACGCAGTATTTT,CDSSLLAGRLTDTQYF
TRBV5-1,TRBJ2-3,TRBD1,many,TGCGCCAGCAGCTCGGGACAGGGGATGTATACGCAGTATTTT,CASSSGQGMYTQYF
TRBV7-9,TRBJ2-7,TRBD2,many,TGTGCCAGCAGACTAGCGGAGAACTACGAGCAGTACTTC,CASRLAENYEQYF
TRBV6-6,TRBJ2-7,TRBD1,NA,TGTGCCAGCAGTTACCCCACGGACAGGGATGAGCAGTACTTC,CASSYPTDRDEQYF
TRBV4-3,TRBJ1-1,NA,many,TGCGCCAGCAGCCCTGGACCGGGAATGAACACTGAAGCTTTCTTT,CASSPGPGMNTEAFF
TRBV12-3/TRBV12-4,TRBJ1-4,TRBD1,many,TGTGCCAGCAGTTTATTTGGGCAGGGGGCGCCTGAAAAACTGTTTTTT,CASSLFGQGAPEKLFF
TRBV7-9,TRBJ2-1,TRBD2,many,TGTGCCAGCAGCTTAGTACTAGCGGGAGAGCAGTTCTTC,CASSLVLAGEQFF
TRBV6-6,TRBJ2-7,NA,many,TGTGCCAGCAGTTACGGGGCCGAGCAGTACTTC,CASSYGAEQYF
TRBV4-1,TRBJ2-3,NA,many,TGCGCCAGCAGCCAATCACCCAGAGCCGGAGCCACAGATACGCAGTATTTT,CASSQSPRAGATDTQYF
TRBV3-1,TRBJ2-2,NA,many,TGTGCCAGCAGCCAAAATGAGGCGGTACCGAACACCGGGGAGCTGTTTTTT,CASSQNEAVPNTGELFF
TRBV7-8,TRBJ2-3,TRBD1,NA,TGTGCCAGCAGCTTCGGGACAGGGCGTTTAGATGCGCAGTATTTT,CASSFGTGRLDAQYF
TRBV25-1,TRBJ2-7,NA,many,TGTGCCAGCAGTGAGGGGTACAGGGTCCACGAGCAGTACTTC,CASSEGYRVHEQYF
TRBV2,TRBJ1-5,NA,many,TGTGCCAGCAGGCTTGGACGGGATACTAGCAATCAGCCCCAGCATTTT,CASRLGRDTSNQPQHF
TRBV24-1,TRBJ2-1,NA,few,TGTGCCACCAGTGATGGTAGGGGCTACAATGAGCAGTCCTTC,CATSDGRGYNEQSF
TRBV9,TRBJ2-3,TRBD2,few,TGTGCCAGCAGCGCCAGCGGGGTTAGCACAGATACGCAGTATTTT,CASSASGVSTDTQYF
TRBV28,TRBJ2-3,TRBD1,many,TGTGCCAGCAGTTTACAACGGCTGACAGGGAAAAGCACAGATACGCAGTATTTT,CASSLQRLTGKSTDTQYF
TRBV20-1,TRBJ2-5,NA,few,TGCAGTGCTAGAATCCAGGGGGGGTCCCTAAGGGCCCAGTACTTC,CSARIQGGSLRAQYF
TRBV2,TRBJ2-5,NA,many,TGTGCCAGCAGTGAGGCTTTTCTTAGCGGAAACCAAGAGACCCAGTACTTC,CASSEAFLSGNQETQYF
TRBV3-2,TRBJ2-7,NA,NA,TGTGCCAGCAGCCAGCCCCCTAGCGCGAACTACGAGCAGTACTTC,CASSQPPSANYEQYF
TRBV15,TRBJ1-5,NA,few,TGTGCCACCAGCGGAATACAGGGAGACAATCAGCCCCAGCATTTT,CATSGIQGDNQPQHF
TRBV13,TRBJ2-5,TRBD2,many,TGTGCCAGCAGCCCAGGGACTAGCGGGAGCCGGACCCAGTACTTC,CASSPGTSGSRTQYF
TRBV29-1,TRBJ2-5,TRBD1,many,TGCAGCGTTGAAGTCCCACAGGGGGCGCGGGAGACCCAGTACTTC,CSVEVPQGARETQYF
TRBV6-2/TRBV6-3,TRBJ2-1,TRBD2,few,TGTGCCGGCAGTCTACTAGCGGGGAGCCTTAATGAGCAGTTCTTC,CAGSLLAGSLNEQFF
TRBV6-2/TRBV6-3,TRBJ2-3,NA,many,TGTGCCAGCACCCTGGGACCCCCGAGCGTCCCAGATACGCAGTATTTT,CASTLGPPSVPDTQYF